The clone carrying this T cell receptor beta chain was observed many times. The antigen is unknown. Researchers prepared the TCRbeta library using unique molecular identifiers, the study reports. TCRdb independently ran MiXCR on the PCR reads; one entry per CDR3 protein. This sample has some 76,000 distinct CDR3 sequences, with 11% found just once. The CDR3 is 15 residues long. Germline assignment: CDR1 LGHDT and CDR2 YNNKEL (reference sequence). V lost 0 bases and J 8 bases, leaving 14 bases between the germline ends. This record belongs to a study of T-cell reconstitution after alpha-beta-depleted transplantation in children. General study points: As was reported, about two months after transplant, alpha-beta T cells came from several hundred expanded graft clones.

This TCR came from a boy aged 10-17 years with acute myeloid leukemia, due to receive a stem cell transplant. The sequences come from PBMCs, collected before TCRalphabeta/CD19-depleted stem cell transplant. The gene calls are TRBV3-1 and TRBJ2-1, with a tentative D call TRBD2 (6 bases). CDR3 loop: CASSQDLGGGYEQFF. Here the CDR3 DNA reads TGTGCCAGCAGCCAAGATCTCGGGGGAGGCTATGAGCAGTTCTTC.